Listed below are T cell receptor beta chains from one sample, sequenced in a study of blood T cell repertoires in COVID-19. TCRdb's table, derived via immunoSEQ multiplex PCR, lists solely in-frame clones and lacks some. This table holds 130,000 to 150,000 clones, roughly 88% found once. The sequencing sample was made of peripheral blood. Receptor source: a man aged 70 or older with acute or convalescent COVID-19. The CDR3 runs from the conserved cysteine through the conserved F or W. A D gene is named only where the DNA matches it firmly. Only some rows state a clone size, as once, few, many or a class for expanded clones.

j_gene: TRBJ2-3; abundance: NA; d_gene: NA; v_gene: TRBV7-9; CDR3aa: CASSLAGQGRDTQYF; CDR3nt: TGTGCCAGCAGCTTAGCGGGCCAGGGGCGAGATACGCAGTATTTT
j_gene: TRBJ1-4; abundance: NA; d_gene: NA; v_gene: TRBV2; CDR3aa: CASSTGFSGEKLFF; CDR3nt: TGTGCCAGCAGTACAGGATTTAGCGGAGAAAAACTGTTTTTT
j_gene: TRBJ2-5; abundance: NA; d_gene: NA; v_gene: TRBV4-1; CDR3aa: CASSPQAREETQYF; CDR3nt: TGCGCCAGCAGCCCCCAGGCCAGGGAAGAGACCCAGTACTTC
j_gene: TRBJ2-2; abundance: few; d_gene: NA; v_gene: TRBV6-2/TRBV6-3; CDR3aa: CASSSPGHNTGELFF; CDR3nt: TGTGCCAGCAGTTCTCCGGGACATAACACCGGGGAGCTGTTTTTT
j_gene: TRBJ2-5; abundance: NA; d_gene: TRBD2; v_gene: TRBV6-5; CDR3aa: CASRTGGETQYF; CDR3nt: TGTGCCAGCAGGACGGGGGGGGAGACCCAGTACTTC
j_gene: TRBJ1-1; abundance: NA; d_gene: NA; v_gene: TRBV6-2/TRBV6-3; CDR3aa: CASSPRGRANTEAFF; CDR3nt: TGTGCCAGCAGTCCCAGGGGAAGGGCGAACACTGAAGCTTTCTTT
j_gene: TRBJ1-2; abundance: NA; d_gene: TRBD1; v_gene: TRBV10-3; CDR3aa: CAISELQGEYGYTF; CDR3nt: TGTGCCATCAGTGAGTTGCAGGGGGAGTATGGCTACACCTTC
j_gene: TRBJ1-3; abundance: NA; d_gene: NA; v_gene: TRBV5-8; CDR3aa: CASSRQLFSGNTIYF; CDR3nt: TGTGCCAGCAGCCGACAGTTATTCTCTGGAAACACCATATATTTT
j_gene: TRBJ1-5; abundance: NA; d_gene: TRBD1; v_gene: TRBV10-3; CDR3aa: CAIIGQGELYSNQPQHF; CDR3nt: TGTGCCATCATTGGACAGGGTGAGCTTTATAGCAATCAGCCCCAGCATTTT
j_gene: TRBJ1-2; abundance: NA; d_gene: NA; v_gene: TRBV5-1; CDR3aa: CASSLTATNYGYTF; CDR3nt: TGCGCCAGCAGCTTAACAGCTACTAACTATGGCTACACCTTC
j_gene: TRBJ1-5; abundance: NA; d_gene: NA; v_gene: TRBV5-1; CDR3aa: CASSLGAGQPQHF; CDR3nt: TGCGCCAGCAGCTTGGGGGCCGGACAGCCCCAGCATTTT
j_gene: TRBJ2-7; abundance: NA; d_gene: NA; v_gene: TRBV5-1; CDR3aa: CASSSGAPRISYEQYF; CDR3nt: TGCGCCAGCAGCTCCGGCGCGCCTAGAATCTCCTACGAGCAGTACTTC
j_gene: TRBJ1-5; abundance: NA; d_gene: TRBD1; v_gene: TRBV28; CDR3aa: CASSLLGTGGSNQPQHF; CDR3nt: TGTGCCAGCAGTTTGCTCGGGACAGGGGGCTCCAATCAGCCCCAGCATTTT
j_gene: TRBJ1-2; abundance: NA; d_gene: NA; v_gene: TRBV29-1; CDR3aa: CSVAGNPQAIYHNYGYTF; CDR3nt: TGCAGCGTTGCAGGGAACCCCCAGGCCATATACCATAACTATGGCTACACCTTC
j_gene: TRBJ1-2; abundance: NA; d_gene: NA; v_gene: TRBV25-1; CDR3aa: CASSEIPLNYGYTF; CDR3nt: TGTGCCAGCAGTGAAATCCCTTTGAACTATGGCTACACCTTC
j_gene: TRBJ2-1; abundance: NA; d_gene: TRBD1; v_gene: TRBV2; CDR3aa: CASRWTGSYNEQFF; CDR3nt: TGTGCCAGCAGATGGACAGGTTCCTACAATGAGCAGTTCTTC
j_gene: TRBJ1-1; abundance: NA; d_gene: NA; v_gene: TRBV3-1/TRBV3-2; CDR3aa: CASSPYREGTEAFF; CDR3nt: TGTGCCAGCAGCCCCTACAGGGAGGGCACTGAAGCTTTCTTT
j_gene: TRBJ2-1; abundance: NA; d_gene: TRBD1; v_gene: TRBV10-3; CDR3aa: CAISDRDRGFDEQFF; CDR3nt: TGTGCCATCAGTGACCGGGACAGGGGATTCGATGAGCAGTTCTTC
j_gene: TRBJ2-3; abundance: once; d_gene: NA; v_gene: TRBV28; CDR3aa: CASTATDTQYF; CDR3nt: TGTGCCAGTACAGCCACAGATACGCAGTATTTT
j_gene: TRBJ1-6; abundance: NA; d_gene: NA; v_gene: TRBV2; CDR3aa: CASNLLEGASSPLHF; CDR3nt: TGTGCCAGCAACTTGTTGGAGGGAGCGAGTTCACCCCTCCACTTT
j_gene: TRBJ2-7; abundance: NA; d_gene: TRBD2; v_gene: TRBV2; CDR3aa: CASSELASGRAYEQYF; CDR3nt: TGTGCCAGCAGTGAATTGGCTAGCGGGAGGGCCTACGAGCAGTACTTC
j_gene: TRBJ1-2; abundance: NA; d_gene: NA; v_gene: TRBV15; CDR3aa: CATSRDAAGSYGYTF; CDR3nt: TGTGCCACCAGCAGAGATGCGGCAGGGTCCTATGGCTACACCTTC
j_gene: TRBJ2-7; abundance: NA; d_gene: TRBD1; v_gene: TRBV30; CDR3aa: CAWSPTGSEQYF; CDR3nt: TGTGCCTGGAGTCCGACAGGGTCCGAGCAGTACTTC